Described below is a single T cell receptor (beta chain) sequence and its context. This clonotype was seen a few times. Its binding antigen is unknown. No base quality values were provided; no much bigger clone lies one nucleotide off. This entry comes from a study of response to subunit inactivated influenza vaccine (dated by TCRdb to the late 2010s). Looking at the study overall: Deep quantitative T cell receptor repertoire profiling was used in the study to track responses to a trivalent subunit inactivated influenza vaccine.

What the time point label conveys for this sample: 45 days after influenza vaccine administration. The library relied on RT-PCR. The sequencer listed for this sample is Illumina HiSeq 2500. TCRdb's own reprocessing of the public reads used fastp at Q25 and MiXCR and kept productive beta chains. Here each entry gathers all rows of one CDR3 protein and keeps the most common genes and DNA. The sample includes fewer than 700,000 distinct CDR3 sequences, with over 10% observed a single time. Of the sample, under 15% falls within the top ten clones. CDR1 and CDR2 were assigned from the germline V gene as SGHRS and YFSETQ. From cysteine to phenylalanine, the CDR3 is 16 amino acids long. This entry keeps only the CDR3 DNA: 48 bases, framed from base 1. V loses 0 bases, J loses 0 bases, and the germline ends lie 13 bases apart. The paper as a whole reports these results and caveats: It was suggested by the authors that each seasonal influenza vaccination may recruit only a limited number of new T cells.

The chain joins TRBV5-1 to TRBJ2-7, with no confident D gene call. The TCR originated in a man over 45 who received an inactivated influenza vaccine. Donor details come from another sample of the same person, matched by shared clones. The specimen was PBMCs from blood, collected 45 days after vaccination. The DNA is TGCGCCAGCAGCTTGGGTGGGCGGATTAGCTCCTACGAGCAGTACTTC. Its amino acids are CASSLGGRISSYEQYF.